This TCR beta chain was obtained from a study of regulatory T cells in long-lasting Graves disease. About the research overall: Antithyroid drug intake by newly diagnosed Graves' patients had lasted under 3 months. Notes on the study in general: When disease was persistent, TRBV28, TRBJ1-2 and TRBJ2-5 were the favored segments.

Trimming took off 4 bases at V and 9 bases at J, with 24 bases between the two ends. The CDR3 runs to 15 residues. Germline CDR1 reads SQVTM; CDR2 reads ANQGSEA. Points on this clonotype: Its antigen is still unknown.

Time point denoted: newly diagnosed GD, antithyroid drugs for less than 3 months. From PBMCs, RNA was extracted and then used to make the TCR library. Construction of the TCR beta libraries employed iRepertoire HTBI primers in conjunction with Arm-PCR of CDR3 regions. TCRdb ran MiXCR on the multiplex PCR reads and lists one entry per CDR3 protein. The sample carries about 350,000 distinct CDR3 sequences, roughly 17% recorded once. The same specimen was also included in a second study, on T cells in Graves' hyperthyroidism and ophthalmopathy. That report notes: Hyperthyroidism had been newly diagnosed in patients aged 18 to 65, and its duration was under 2 months.

The TCR comes from a man between 35 and 55 years old with Graves disease. This sample comprised peripheral blood mononuclear cells (PBMCs), obtained at new diagnosis, from a patient treated with antithyroid drugs. V and J are TRBV29-1 and TRBJ1-2; a possible D gene is TRBD1 (5 bases). CDR3 in DNA: TGCAGCGTTGCCCATGCTGAAGGGGCCCCTACGAGCTACACCTTC. It translates to CSVAHAEGAPTSYTF. The whole variable domain, filled in from reference TRBV29-1 and TRBJ1-2, reads SAVISQKPSRDICQRGTSLTIQCQVDSQVTMMFWYRQQPGQSLTLIATANQGSEATYESGFVIDKFPISRPNLTFSTLTVSNMSPEDSSIYLCSVAHAEGAPTSYTFGSGTRLTVV.